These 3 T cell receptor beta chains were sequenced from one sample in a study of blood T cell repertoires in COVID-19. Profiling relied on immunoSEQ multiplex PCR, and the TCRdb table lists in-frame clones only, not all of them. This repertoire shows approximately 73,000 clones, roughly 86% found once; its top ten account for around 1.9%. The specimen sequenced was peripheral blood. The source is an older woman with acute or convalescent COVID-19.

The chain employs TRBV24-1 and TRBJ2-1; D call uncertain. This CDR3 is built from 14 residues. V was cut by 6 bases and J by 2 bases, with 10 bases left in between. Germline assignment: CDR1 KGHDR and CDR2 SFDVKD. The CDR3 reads CATSPSETYNEQFF. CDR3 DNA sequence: TGTGCCACCAGTCCGTCGGAGACCTACAATGAGCAGTTCTTC.

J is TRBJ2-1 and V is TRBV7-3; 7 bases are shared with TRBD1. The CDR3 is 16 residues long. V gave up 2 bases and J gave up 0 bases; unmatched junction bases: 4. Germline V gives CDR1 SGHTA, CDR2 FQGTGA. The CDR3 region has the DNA TGTGCCAGCAGCTTAGGACAGGCTAGCTCCTACAATGAGCAGTTCTTC. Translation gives CASSLGQASSYNEQFF.

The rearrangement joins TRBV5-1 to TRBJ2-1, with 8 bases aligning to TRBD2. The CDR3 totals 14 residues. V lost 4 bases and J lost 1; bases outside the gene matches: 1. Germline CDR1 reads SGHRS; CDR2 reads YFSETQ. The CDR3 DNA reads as TGCGCCAGCAGCCCGGGGGGGTCCTACAATGAGCAGTTCTTC. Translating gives CASSPGGSYNEQFF.